These 21 T cell receptor beta chains originate from one sample sequenced in a study of T cell repertoires in cytomegalovirus infection. These receptors are not linked to any known antigen. TCRdb independently ran MiXCR on the reads; one entry per CDR3 protein. In the table there are hundreds of thousands of distinct CDR3 sequences, approximately 31% of which are singletons. Sequencing was performed on cultured CD8+ T cells from PBMCs, taken from culture after CMV antigen stimulation. These receptors all come from a human donor in good health (CMV status not recorded). Some clones in this sample may be carry-over from other donors' samples.

V is TRBV7-9 and J is TRBJ2-1; tentative D call: TRBD2 (6 bases). This CDR3 region has 13 residues. Germline CDR1 SEHNR, CDR2 FQNEAQ (reference sequence). Trimming took 5 bases from V and 6 from J, leaving 11 bases between them. The CDR3 DNA reads TGTGCCAGCAGCGTTACTAGCCGCAATGAGCAGTTCTTC. Translation gives CASSVTSRNEQFF.

There are a few counts of this clonotype. This chain joins TRBV4-1 and TRBJ2-5, with 11 nucleotides matching TRBD1. The length of the CDR3 is 16 residues. Unmatched junction bases numbered 9, after V lost 4 bases and J lost 5 bases. The germline V gene encodes CDR1 MGHRA and CDR2 YSYEKL. The CDR3 region is CASSPWTGGLGETQYF. The CDR3 nucleotides read TGCGCCAGCAGCCCTTGGACAGGGGGCTTAGGGGAGACCCAGTACTTC.

This clonotype was observed a few times. The CDR3 here is CASSTGQGRREQYV. DNA for the CDR3: TGTGCCAGCAGTACGGGACAGGGGCGTCGGGAGCAGTACGTC. The chain carries TRBV6-2 or TRBV6-3 and TRBJ2-7; 10 positions agree with TRBD1. V shed 5 bases and J 7 bases; nucleotides not matched to a gene: 8. Germline V gene lookup returns CDR1 MNHEY and CDR2 SVGEGT. The CDR3 totals 14 residues.

The gene calls are TRBV10-3 and TRBJ2-7; the D gene is possibly TRBD1 (5 bases). The CDR3 is 13 residues long. V was clipped by 6 bases and J by 3 bases, with 12 bases between them. Germline values: CDR1 ENHRY, CDR2 SYGVKD. The chain's CDR3 is CAISGDRLYEQYF. The DNA for the CDR3 is TGTGCCATCAGCGGAGACAGACTCTACGAGCAGTACTTC.

V gene TRBV4-1 combines with J gene TRBJ2-5, with unresolved D. V lost 1 base to trimming and J lost 2 bases, with 11 bases between them. Germline assignment: CDR1 MGHRA and CDR2 YSYEKL. There are 15 residues in the CDR3. The chain's CDR3 is CASSQGSLDQETQYF. The CDR3 nucleotides are TGCGCCAGCAGCCAAGGAAGTCTTGATCAAGAGACCCAGTACTTC.

V is TRBV5-4 and J is TRBJ1-4; D call uncertain. V lost 3 bases to trimming and J lost 4 bases, with 7 bases between them. CDR1 is SGHNT, CDR2 YYREEE, per germline (reference sequence). The CDR3 runs 13 residues. The CDR3: CASSWVGNEKLFF. CDR3 in DNA: TGTGCCAGCAGCTGGGTTGGTAATGAAAAACTGTTTTTT.

The sample holds a few counts of this clonotype. The chain uses TRBV2 and TRBJ2-3; weak D call: TRBD2 (6 bases). V was pared by 7 bases and J by 2 bases, with 13 bases between. CDR3 length: 14 amino acids. Germline V gives CDR1 SNHLY, CDR2 FYNNEI. The CDR3 nucleotides are TGTGCCAGCACCCCCGGCGGGGCCACAGATACGCAGTATTTT. Its protein product is CASTPGGATDTQYF.

This clonotype was observed many times. V gene TRBV7-9 combines with J gene TRBJ2-7; maybe TRBD1 (5 bases). The V gene lost 2 bases and the J gene lost 4 bases, with 6 bases spanning the gap. Germline CDR1 is SEHNR and CDR2 is FQNEAQ (reference sequence). The CDR3 totals 12 residues. CDR3 residues: CASSLTGYEQYF. DNA for the CDR3: TGTGCCAGCAGCTTAACAGGATACGAGCAGTACTTC.

V and J are TRBV6-6 and TRBJ1-5; 9 nucleotides agree with TRBD1. Germline trimming cut 2 bases from V and 3 bases from J; bases unmatched to any gene: 8. The CDR3 totals 17 residues. CDR1 is MNHNY and CDR2 is SVGAGI in the germline V gene (reference sequence). The CDR3 DNA is TGTGCCAGCAGTTACGCGACAGGGGGGGGTAACAATCAGCCCCAGCATTTT. It translates to CASSYATGGGNNQPQHF.

The V call is TRBV6-1, the J call TRBJ2-7; D ambiguous. Trimming shortened V by 4 bases and J by 3 bases, and 10 bases separated the two germline ends. The CDR3 has 13 residues. Germline V lookup: CDR1 MNHNS, CDR2 SASEGT. CDR3 sequence reads: CASSVVASYEQYV. The CDR3, as DNA: TGTGCCAGCAGTGTGGTCGCTAGCTACGAGCAGTACGTC.

This clonotype was found a few times. The rearrangement uses TRBV11-1 and TRBJ1-2; 7 nucleotides match TRBD1. V lost 6 bases, J lost 0 bases, and 13 bases stayed unmatched. The germline gives CDR1 SGHAT, CDR2 FQDESV (reference sequence). This CDR3 has 17 residues. This chain's CDR3 is CASSSPGQIEANYGYTF. The CDR3 nucleotides read TGTGCCAGCAGTTCACCGGGACAGATCGAGGCTAACTATGGCTACACCTTC.

This sequence joins TRBV12-3 or TRBV12-4 and TRBJ2-7, with D possibly TRBD2 on 6 matching bases. The V and J ends lost 5 bases and 7 bases respectively, with 15 bases between them. There are 13 residues in the CDR3. The CDR3 DNA is TGTGCCAGCAGTCCCGGGACTTTCAGGGAGCAGTACTTC. It translates to CASSPGTFREQYF.

V gene TRBV6-5 combines with J gene TRBJ1-1; the D is unclear. V was cut by 1 base and J by 1 base, with 4 bases left in between. This CDR3 comprises 13 residues. In germline, CDR1 is MNHEY, CDR2 SVGAGI. CDR3 in DNA: TGTGCCAGCAGTTACTTATGGAACACTGAAGCTTTCTTT. Translating gives CASSYLWNTEAFF.

The CDR3 coding sequence is TGTGCCAGTAGTATGCGGCAGGGGTACACCGGGGAGCTGTTTTTT. Its translation is CASSMRQGYTGELFF. This rearrangement joins TRBV19 to TRBJ2-2; D perhaps matches TRBD1 (6 bases). The germline gives CDR1 LNHDA, CDR2 SQIVND (reference sequence). The CDR3 extends over 15 amino acids. V was pared by 3 bases and J by 3 bases, with 11 bases between.

The sample holds a few counts of this clonotype. The J gene is TRBJ2-1, the V gene TRBV27; TRBD2 aligns across 7 bases. The V segment lost 6 bases and the J segment 10 bases; nucleotides outside the gene matches: 15. This CDR3 spans 15 amino acids. CDR1 and CDR2 (germline): MNHEY, SMNVEV (reference sequence). CDR3 bases: TGTGCCAGCAGAGAGGCGGGGGTTTTCCTGGGAGAGCAGTTCTTC. Translation gives CASREAGVFLGEQFF.

The genes are TRBV7-9 and TRBJ2-1; D perhaps matches TRBD2 (6 bases). Trimming shortened V by 2 bases and J by 9 bases, and 14 bases separated the two germline ends. CDR3 length: 14 residues. CDR1 and CDR2 from the germline V gene are SEHNR and FQNEAQ (reference sequence). This CDR3 is CASSLSHRTTEQFF. CDR3 sequence (DNA): TGTGCCAGCAGCTTATCGCATCGGACTACTGAGCAGTTCTTC. Combining the CDR3 with reference TRBV7-9 and TRBJ2-1 gives the whole variable domain DTGVSQNPRHKITKRGQNVTFRCDPISEHNRLYWYRQTLGQGPEFLTYFQNEAQLEKSRLLSDRFSAERPKGSFSTLEIQRTEQGDSAMYLCASSLSHRTTEQFFGPGTRLTVL.

The chain uses TRBV20-1 and TRBJ2-7; TRBD1 might be the D (6 bases). In germline, CDR1 is DFQATT, CDR2 SNEGSKA (reference sequence). With 4 bases removed from V and 5 bases from J, the gap between germline ends came to 9 bases. This CDR3 region has 11 residues. The CDR3 coding sequence is TGCAGTGCTACCTCAGGGGACGAGCAGTACGTC. Its translation is CSATSGDEQYV.

This clonotype was observed at least ten times. A read error may produce the germline difference seen at one junction end. V usage is TRBV7-8 and J usage is TRBJ1-2; 9 bases map to TRBD1. Germline CDR1 reads SGHVS; CDR2 reads FQNEAQ. The CDR3 is 15 amino acids. The CDR3 DNA is TGTGCCAGCAGCGCTCGGACAGGGGAGGACTATGCCTACACCTTC. Its translation is CASSARTGEDYAYTF.

The genes are TRBV4-1 and TRBJ1-5; D gene ambiguous. The CDR3 has 16 residues. Trimming took off 3 bases at V and 3 bases at J, with 15 bases between the two ends. Germline V gives CDR1 MGHRA, CDR2 YSYEKL. Written as DNA, the CDR3 is TGCGCCAGCAGCCAGAATGAAGTGGGCGTCAATCAGCCCCAGCATTTT. Encoded protein: CASSQNEVGVNQPQHF.

In its sample, this clonotype was seen many times. In nucleotides, the CDR3 is TGTGCCAGCAGCACCTTTATGTTTTTTCGGGAGACCCAGTACTTC. Residues: CASSTFMFFRETQYF. The J gene is TRBJ2-5, the V gene TRBV28; D is uncertain. CDR1 is MDHEN, CDR2 SYDVKM, per germline. The length of the CDR3 is 15 residues. The V end was cut by 6 bases, the J end by 5 bases, with 19 bases between. Combining the CDR3 with reference TRBV28 and TRBJ2-5 gives the whole variable domain DVKVTQSSRYLVKRTGEKVFLECVQDMDHENMFWYRQDPGLGLRLIYFSYDVKMKEKGDIPEGYSVSREKKERFSLILESASTNQTSMYLCASSTFMFFRETQYFGPGTRLLVL.

V and J are TRBV20-1 and TRBJ1-1; TRBD1 might be the D (5 bases). The germline CDR1 and CDR2 sequences are DFQATT and SNEGSKA (reference sequence). The CDR3 runs 15 residues. V was pared by 0 bases and J by 0 bases, with 11 bases between. CDR3 amino acids: CSARDSRGLNTEAFF. DNA of the CDR3: TGCAGTGCTAGAGACAGCCGGGGGTTGAACACTGAAGCTTTCTTT.